The 10 T cell receptor beta chains below all came from one sample that was sequenced in a study of cytomegalovirus exposure and HLA in healthy donors. The PCR ran on 60 Vbeta and 13 Jbeta primers. The protocol was immunoSEQ multiplex PCR, while the TCRdb copy is restricted to in-frame clones and leaves out a portion. The sample has 200,000 or so clones, about four fifths seen once. Sequenced input: PBMCs. The source of these receptors is a woman in her 30s in good health and CMV-seropositive.

The CDR3 spells CASSVGGRSTYEQYF. For the CDR3, the DNA is TGTGCCAGCAGCGTAGGTGGTCGGTCGACCTACGAGCAGTACTTC. The J gene is TRBJ2-7, the V gene TRBV9; D remains ambiguous. The germline CDR1 and CDR2 sequences are SGDLS and YYNGEE. The CDR3 runs 15 residues. The ends were cut back, 0 bases at V and 2 bases at J, with 12 bases in the middle.

This clone was detected only once. This sequence joins TRBV28 and TRBJ2-5; TRBD2 matches 9 bases. The length of the CDR3 is 16 residues. Germline trimming cut 4 bases from V and 4 bases from J; bases unmatched to any gene: 10. Germline V gene lookup returns CDR1 MDHEN and CDR2 SYDVKM. CDR3 protein: CASSSEREDWPETQYF. DNA for the CDR3: TGTGCCAGCAGTTCCGAGCGGGAGGATTGGCCAGAGACCCAGTACTTC.

The chain links TRBV7-9 to TRBJ1-5; D is possibly TRBD1 (5 bases). Trimming took 2 bases from V and 2 from J, leaving 10 bases between them. This CDR3 comprises 15 residues. Germline CDR1 reads SEHNR; CDR2 reads FQNEAQ (reference sequence). The CDR3 reads CASSLKGAGNQPQHF. The CDR3 nucleotides read TGTGCCAGCAGCTTAAAAGGGGCTGGCAATCAGCCCCAGCATTTT.

The chain uses TRBV6-1 and TRBJ1-2; 9 bases match TRBD1. Germline trimming cut 3 bases from V and 0 bases from J; bases unmatched to any gene: 8. Germline-derived CDR1 and CDR2 are MNHNS and SASEGT. The CDR3 runs to 17 residues. The CDR3 region has the DNA TGTGCCAGCAGTGAGTCCGGGACAGGGACTTCTAACTATGGCTACACCTTC. This encodes CASSESGTGTSNYGYTF.

V usage is TRBV6-5 and J usage is TRBJ1-4; D is unclear. The CDR3 runs 14 residues. The germline CDR1 and CDR2 sequences are MNHEY and SVGAGI. Trimming left V 2 bases short and J 7 bases short, with 11 bases between. CDR3 sequence: CASSYGRPGEKLFF. DNA for the CDR3: TGTGCCAGCAGTTACGGTCGGCCGGGTGAAAAACTGTTTTTT.

V and J are TRBV7-2 and TRBJ2-1; TRBD2 is a possible D gene (7 bases). This CDR3 spans 15 amino acids. The V end was cut by 7 bases, the J end by 3 bases, with 16 bases between. Germline CDR1 SGHTA, CDR2 FQGNSA. The CDR3 DNA sequence: TGTGCCAGCACCCTAGGGGGGGCTTTCTACAATGAGCAGTTCTTC. The encoded protein is CASTLGGAFYNEQFF. Full variable domain (rest looked up from reference TRBV7-2 and TRBJ2-1): GAGVSQSPSNKVTEKGKDVELRCDPISGHTALYWYRQSLGQGLEFLIYFQGNSAPDKSGLPSDRFSAERTGGSVSTLTIQRTQQEDSAVYLCASTLGGAFYNEQFFGPGTRLTVL.

The chain carries TRBV29-1 and TRBJ1-1, with no clear D. Germline V gene data show CDR1 as SQVTM and CDR2 as ANQGSEA. The V end was cut by 1 base, the J end by 1 base, with 13 bases between. This CDR3 contains 15 residues. The CDR3 DNA sequence: TGCAGCGTTGAAGGACTAAGGTACGGGAACACTGAAGCTTTCTTT. Its translation: CSVEGLRYGNTEAFF.

The V and J genes are TRBV15 and TRBJ2-5; 12 bases line up with TRBD2. Germline CDR1 LNHNV, CDR2 YYDKDF (reference sequence). V was clipped by 1 base and J by 7 bases; unmatched bases: 10. The CDR3 is made up of 17 amino acids. DNA of the CDR3: TGTGCCACCAGCAGAGGCTTGCCTAGCGGGAGGGAGGGGACCCAGTACTTC. Translating gives CATSRGLPSGREGTQYF.

The rearrangement uses TRBV9 and TRBJ2-1; 8 bases match TRBD2. Germline V gives CDR1 SGDLS, CDR2 YYNGEE. This CDR3 is 17 amino acids long. V gave up 4 bases and J gave up 0 bases; unmatched junction bases: 9. The CDR3 is CASSPFGGAASYNEQFF. The CDR3 DNA sequence: TGTGCCAGCAGCCCGTTCGGGGGGGCGGCCTCCTACAATGAGCAGTTCTTC.

The V gene is TRBV7-8, the J gene TRBJ1-5; 7 nucleotides align to TRBD1. Germline V gene sequence: CDR1 SGHVS, CDR2 FQNEAQ. The CDR3 consists of 16 residues. With V trimmed by 5 bases and J by 7 bases, 14 bases remained unmatched. The DNA of the CDR3 is TGTGCCAGCAGCGCAACGACAGGGTTGAGGATGCAGCCCCAGCATTTT. It translates to CASSATTGLRMQPQHF.